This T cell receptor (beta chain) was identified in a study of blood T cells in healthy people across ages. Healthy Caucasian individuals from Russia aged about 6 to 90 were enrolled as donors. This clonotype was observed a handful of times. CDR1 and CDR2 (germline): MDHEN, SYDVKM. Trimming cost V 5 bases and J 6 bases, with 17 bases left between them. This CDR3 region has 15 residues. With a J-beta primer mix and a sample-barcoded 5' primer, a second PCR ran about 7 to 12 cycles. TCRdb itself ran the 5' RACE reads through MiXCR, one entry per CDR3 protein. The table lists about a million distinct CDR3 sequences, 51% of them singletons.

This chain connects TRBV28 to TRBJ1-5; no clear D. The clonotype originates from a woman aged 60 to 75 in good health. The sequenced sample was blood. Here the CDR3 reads CASSGNSGNGQPQHF. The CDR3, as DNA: TGTGCCAGCAGTGGGAACAGCGGTAACGGTCAGCCCCAGCATTTT.